These 26 T cell receptor beta chains share one sample of origin, sequenced in a study of T cells in localized non-small cell lung cancer. Sequencing used immunoSEQ multiplex PCR; TCRdb keeps in-frame clones, though not all of them. Of 6,500 to 8,000 clones listed, 45% to 50% are singletons. The source was lymph node tissue, collected before any cancer treatment. Every receptor here comes from a man aged 40-75 years with stage I lung adenocarcinoma.

The J gene is TRBJ2-2, the V gene TRBV11-3; possibly TRBD1 for D (6 bases). V lost 5 bases and J lost 7, with 17 bases in between. The CDR3 spans 15 residues. Germline values: CDR1 SGHNT, CDR2 YENEEA. CDR3 nucleotides: TGTGCCAGCAGCCAAAGAGGCCAGGGGATCGGGGAGCTGTTTTTT. Amino acids: CASSQRGQGIGELFF.

The CDR3 DNA sequence: TGTGCCAGTAGCTCAACAGGCGCAGAGACCCAGTACTTC. It translates to CASSSTGAETQYF. The chain couples TRBV19 to TRBJ2-5; the D gene is possibly TRBD1 (5 bases). Trimming left V 6 bases short and J 4 bases short, with 12 bases between. CDR1 is LNHDA, CDR2 SQIVND, per germline (reference sequence). This CDR3 contains 13 residues. Together with reference TRBV19 and TRBJ2-5, the CDR3 gives the full variable domain: DGGITQSPKYLFRKEGQNVTLSCEQNLNHDAMYWYRQDPGQGLRLIYYSQIVNDFQKGDIAEGYSVSREKKESFPLTVTSAQKNPTAFYLCASSSTGAETQYFGPGTRLLVL.

This clone was recorded a few times. The chain links TRBV6-8 to TRBJ1-3; D not resolved. This CDR3 is 16 amino acids long. With 3 bases removed from V and 2 bases from J, the gap between germline ends came to 14 bases. Germline CDR1 is MNHGY and CDR2 is SAAAGT. The CDR3 reads CASSYVSPKAGNTIYF. As DNA, the CDR3 is TGTGCCAGCAGTTATGTCTCACCGAAGGCTGGAAACACCATATATTTT.

The count of this clone is one. This rearrangement joins TRBV11-3 to TRBJ1-4, with D possibly TRBD1 on 5 matching bases. V lost 3 bases and J 2 bases, leaving 13 bases between the germline ends. Per germline, CDR1 SGHNT and CDR2 YENEEA. CDR3 length: 16 amino acids. CDR3 region: CASSLSGSRTNEKLFF. The DNA for the CDR3 is TGTGCCAGCAGCTTGTCAGGGTCTAGGACTAATGAAAAACTGTTTTTT. The complete variable domain, with remaining parts taken from reference TRBV11-3 and TRBJ1-4, reads EAGVVQSPRYKIIEKKQPVAFWCNPISGHNTLYWYLQNLGQGPELLIRYENEEAVDDSQLPKDRFSAERLKGVDSTLKIQPAELGDSAVYLCASSLSGSRTNEKLFFGSGTQLSVL.

The V and J genes are TRBV5-1 and TRBJ2-1; TRBD2 might be the D (5 bases). The germline CDR1 and CDR2 sequences are SGHRS and YFSETQ. The CDR3 contains 15 residues. V lost 3 bases and J lost 1, with 11 bases in between. The CDR3 sequence: CASSSTSLSYNEQFF. Written as DNA, the CDR3 is TGCGCCAGCAGCTCCACTAGTCTATCCTACAATGAGCAGTTCTTC.

In this sample, this clone turned up a few times. V gene TRBV28 combines with J gene TRBJ1-5; D is unclear. Deletions cut 6 bases from V and 0 bases from J, with 15 bases between. Germline-derived CDR1 and CDR2 are MDHEN and SYDVKM. The CDR3 totals 16 residues. CDR3 bases: TGTGCCAGCAGCCTCCTGCCTGTGAATAGCAATCAGCCCCAGCATTTT. Its translation is CASSLLPVNSNQPQHF.

This clone appeared a few times. The chain is built from TRBV28 and TRBJ1-2; 10 bases line up with TRBD1. CDR3 length equals 13 residues. Germline V gene sequence: CDR1 MDHEN, CDR2 SYDVKM. J lost 8 bases, V lost 6 bases, and 6 bases had no gene match. Written as DNA, the CDR3 is TGTGCCAGCAGAACGGGACAGGGGACCGGCTACACCTTC. It specifies CASRTGQGTGYTF.

The chain carries TRBV6-8 and TRBJ2-7; possible D gene TRBD2, 6 bases. From germline, CDR1 is MNHGY and CDR2 SAAAGT. V lost 0 bases and J lost 0, with 15 bases in between. This CDR3 is 17 amino acids long. Written as DNA, the CDR3 is TGTGCCAGCAGTTACTCGAAGGGACTGGCCCACTCCTACGAGCAGTACTTC. Amino acids: CASSYSKGLAHSYEQYF.

This clone has only a few counts. V usage is TRBV11-3 and J usage is TRBJ1-6; TRBD1 might be the D (5 bases). The length of the CDR3 is 15 residues. CDR1 is SGHNT and CDR2 is YENEEA in the germline V gene. The V end was cut by 2 bases, the J end by 9 bases, with 14 bases between. CDR3 protein: CASSLQVGVSSPLHF. The CDR3 DNA follows: TGTGCCAGCAGCTTACAAGTGGGGGTTAGTTCACCCCTCCACTTT.

The rearrangement links TRBV28 to TRBJ2-3; 8 nucleotides align to TRBD2. Germline CDR1 MDHEN, CDR2 SYDVKM. V lost 3 bases and J lost 3; bases outside the gene matches: 11. The CDR3 totals 17 residues. In DNA, the CDR3 is TGTGCCAGCAGTTTGGGGGCCGGGGGGGCCAAGACAGATACGCAGTATTTT. It codes for CASSLGAGGAKTDTQYF.

The chain links TRBV30 to TRBJ2-5, with D tentatively TRBD2 (6 bases). V was trimmed by 0 bases and J by 1 base, leaving 9 bases between them. The CDR3 consists of 14 residues. Per germline, CDR1 GTSNPN and CDR2 SVGIG (reference sequence). CDR3 nucleotide sequence: TGTGCCTGGAGTGTACGGGGAGGCCAAGAGACCCAGTACTTC. Its protein product is CAWSVRGGQETQYF.

This clone has more than one count but fewer than ten. This chain uses TRBV9 with TRBJ2-1, with D maybe TRBD2 (6 bases). Trimming pared 4 bases from V and 4 bases from J, leaving 15 bases between. Germline values: CDR1 SGDLS, CDR2 YYNGEE. This CDR3 is built from 15 residues. CDR3 in DNA: TGTGCCAGCAGCCCTCGACTAGAAACTTACAATGAGCAGTTCTTC. Its translation is CASSPRLETYNEQFF.

V usage is TRBV19 and J usage is TRBJ2-2; D might be TRBD2 (6 bases). CDR1 and CDR2 from the germline V gene are LNHDA and SQIVND (reference sequence). Deletions cut 4 bases from V and 0 bases from J, with 15 bases between. CDR3 size: 17 residues. Here the CDR3 DNA reads TGTGCCAGTAGTAAGGGTCGGGGGAAAGCGAACACCGGGGAGCTGTTTTTT. Amino acid sequence: CASSKGRGKANTGELFF.

To note about this clone: One end of the junction is discordant with germline, which a read error may explain. The rearrangement links TRBV6-8 to TRBJ2-5, with 10 positions matching TRBD2. Germline lookup yields CDR1 MNHGY and CDR2 SAAAGT. This CDR3 is built from 14 residues. CDR3 bases: TGTGCCATCAGTGTGCTAGCGGGGGTGGAGACCCAGTACTTC. Protein sequence: CAISVLAGVETQYF.

J is TRBJ2-7 and V is TRBV6-8; D is undetermined. CDR3 length: 13 amino acids. Germline V gene lookup returns CDR1 MNHGY and CDR2 SAAAGT. V dropped 5 bases and J dropped 3 bases, with 11 bases sitting between them. CDR3 in DNA: TGTGCCAGCAGTGATAGGGTGAACTACGAGCAGTACTTC. Translated: CASSDRVNYEQYF.

The chain has TRBV29-1 and TRBJ2-3; D may be TRBD2 (6 bases). This CDR3 has 13 amino acids. The germline gives CDR1 SQVTM, CDR2 ANQGSEA. The V end was cut by 3 bases, the J end by 2 bases, with 9 bases between. The CDR3 coding sequence is TGCAGCGTTGACGGGCGGGACACAGATACGCAGTATTTT. Translated: CSVDGRDTDTQYF.

The chain employs TRBV19 and TRBJ1-1; possibly TRBD1 for D (6 bases). V was clipped by 5 bases and J by 0 bases, with 10 bases between them. The germline gives CDR1 LNHDA, CDR2 SQIVND (reference sequence). CDR3 size: 14 residues. The CDR3 nucleotides read TGTGCCAGTAGTCTAACAGGGTTGAACACTGAAGCTTTCTTT. Translated: CASSLTGLNTEAFF.

The rearrangement joins TRBV19 to TRBJ2-3, with 7 nucleotides matching TRBD1. Trimming at V came to 7 bases and at J to 1 base, leaving 11 bases not matched to a gene. The germline CDR1 and CDR2 sequences are LNHDA and SQIVND (reference sequence). The CDR3 contains 16 residues. The CDR3, as DNA: TGTGCCAGTATCCACCCACGGGACAGCTGCACAGATACGCAGTATTTT. As protein: CASIHPRDSCTDTQYF.

The chain uses TRBV19 and TRBJ1-6; D is perhaps TRBD1 (6 bases). CDR1 is LNHDA and CDR2 is SQIVND in the germline V gene (reference sequence). V was pared by 6 bases and J by 13 bases, with 25 bases between. This CDR3 is built from 16 residues. The CDR3 DNA reads as TGTGCCAGTAGAGACCGGGACACCCTAGGGGAATTCCCCCTCCACTTT. Amino acid sequence: CASRDRDTLGEFPLHF.

This chain links TRBV30 with TRBJ2-7, with D hard to call. The CDR3 totals 13 residues. Trimming removed 1 base from V and 6 bases from J, with 13 bases in between. Germline-derived CDR1 and CDR2 are GTSNPN and SVGIG (reference sequence). The CDR3 nucleotides read TGTGCCTGGAGTGCTGGGAAAGGAAGCGAGCAGTACTTC. Amino acid sequence: CAWSAGKGSEQYF.

A few counts support this clone. The rearrangement uses TRBV6-8 and TRBJ1-5; the match to TRBD1 covers 7 bases. Germline trimming cut 10 bases from V and 7 bases from J; bases unmatched to any gene: 13. CDR1 and CDR2 from the germline V gene are MNHGY and SAAAGT. The CDR3 has 14 amino acids. The CDR3 loop is CATRIRQGPQPQHF. CDR3 bases: TGTGCCACCCGAATCAGACAGGGTCCCCAGCCCCAGCATTTT.

This chain connects TRBV28 to TRBJ1-2; TRBD1 aligns across 7 bases. Germline values: CDR1 MDHEN, CDR2 SYDVKM. The length of the CDR3 is 15 residues. V shed 4 bases and J 4 bases; nucleotides not matched to a gene: 9. The CDR3, as DNA: TGTGCCAGCAGTTCGTTAGAGGACAGGTTCTATGGCTACACCTTC. As protein: CASSSLEDRFYGYTF.

By its share, this clone is medium-sized. The V call is TRBV11-3, the J call TRBJ2-7; the D gene is possibly TRBD1 (6 bases). The CDR3 is 16 amino acids. Germline V gene data show CDR1 as SGHNT and CDR2 as YENEEA. Trimming cost V 5 bases and J 1 base, with 18 bases left between them. The CDR3 DNA sequence: TGTGCCAGCAGCCTCCCTTCAGGGGCAGGGTCCTACGAGCAGTACTTC. Translation: CASSLPSGAGSYEQYF.

A single count supports this clone. The chain links TRBV30 to TRBJ2-3, with TRBD1 as a possible D gene (6 bases). This CDR3 comprises 15 residues. Trimming shortened V by 4 bases and J by 4 bases, and 18 bases separated the two germline ends. Germline V CDR1 and CDR2: GTSNPN, SVGIG (reference sequence). The CDR3 here is CAWMLPGARADTQYF. Here the CDR3 DNA reads TGTGCCTGGATGCTTCCAGGGGCCCGAGCAGATACGCAGTATTTT.

The gene calls are TRBV6-8 and TRBJ1-1, with 10 bases that match TRBD1. Germline values: CDR1 MNHGY, CDR2 SAAAGT. The CDR3 has 14 amino acids. V gave up 6 bases and J gave up 3 bases; unmatched junction bases: 4. The CDR3 bases are TGTGCCAGCAGAAGACAGGGGGCGGACACTGAAGCTTTCTTT. This translates into CASRRQGADTEAFF.

This clone was recorded a few times. The chain has TRBV4-1 and TRBJ2-1, with D perhaps given as TRBD1 or TRBD2 (5 bases each). This CDR3 region has 15 residues. The V end was cut by 5 bases, the J end by 5 bases, with 16 bases between. The germline gives CDR1 MGHRA, CDR2 YSYEKL. This chain's CDR3 is CASSSTSMGDNEQFF. The CDR3 bases are TGCGCCAGCAGCTCAACTAGTATGGGGGACAATGAGCAGTTCTTC.